These T cell receptor beta chains were read from a single sample in a study of control samples from healthy donors and cancer patients. Measured with immunoSEQ multiplex PCR; TCRdb has only the in-frame clones, and not every one. Here the sample spans approximately 170,000 clones, around 92% being singletons. Sequences were obtained from blood. These receptors all come from a woman under 40 in good health. Both conserved end residues are trimmed from each CDR3. Some rows have no size entry. The others give once, few or many, or a class for an expanded clone.

V gene: TRBV12-3/TRBV12-4
clone size: .
J gene: TRBJ2-7
CDR3 protein: ASSSDSYEQY

V gene: TRBV3-1/TRBV3-2
clone size: .
J gene: TRBJ2-6
CDR3 protein: ASSQVSGTGANVLT

V gene: TRBV5-3
clone size: .
J gene: TRBJ2-7
CDR3 protein: ARSLVVAKSSYEQY

V gene: TRBV2
clone size: .
J gene: TRBJ1-2
CDR3 protein: ASSRQGSGGYT

V gene: TRBV19
clone size: .
J gene: TRBJ1-5
CDR3 protein: ASSIGGANQPQH

V gene: TRBV11-1
clone size: .
J gene: TRBJ2-7
CDR3 protein: ASSLVSAYEQY

V gene: TRBV6-5
clone size: .
J gene: TRBJ1-6
CDR3 protein: ASSYGDRNNSPLH

V gene: TRBV7-2
clone size: .
J gene: TRBJ1-2
CDR3 protein: ASSLEQGRGYT

V gene: TRBV3-1/TRBV3-2
clone size: once
J gene: TRBJ2-5
CDR3 protein: ASSQASGTPTETQY

V gene: TRBV7-6
clone size: .
J gene: TRBJ1-6
CDR3 protein: ASSLGGGMNSPLH

V gene: TRBV13
clone size: .
J gene: TRBJ1-1
CDR3 protein: ASSDRNTEAF

V gene: TRBV5-1
clone size: .
J gene: TRBJ2-5
CDR3 protein: ARRGPPEETQY

V gene: TRBV7-9
clone size: .
J gene: TRBJ2-2
CDR3 protein: ASSAGAGELF

V gene: TRBV7-8
clone size: .
J gene: TRBJ1-6
CDR3 protein: ASSLAGGGADNSPLH

V gene: TRBV6-5
clone size: once
J gene: TRBJ1-5
CDR3 protein: ASNQGNQPQH

V gene: TRBV6-2/TRBV6-3
clone size: .
J gene: TRBJ2-1
CDR3 protein: ASSYSKGQGAYNEQF

V gene: TRBV7-9
clone size: .
J gene: TRBJ2-1
CDR3 protein: ASNQRGGHNEQF

V gene: TRBV2
clone size: once
J gene: TRBJ1-5
CDR3 protein: ASSTDRGNQPQH

V gene: TRBV4-2
clone size: .
J gene: TRBJ2-7
CDR3 protein: ASSQDRARPSYEQY

V gene: TRBV12-3/TRBV12-4
clone size: once
J gene: TRBJ1-3
CDR3 protein: ASNDRSGNTIY

V gene: TRBV10-3
clone size: .
J gene: TRBJ1-2
CDR3 protein: AITGDYGYT

V gene: TRBV5-3
clone size: .
J gene: TRBJ1-1
CDR3 protein: ARSPDRGRDTEAF

V gene: TRBV18
clone size: .
J gene: TRBJ2-5
CDR3 protein: ASSPNLQETQY

V gene: TRBV9
clone size: few
J gene: TRBJ1-2
CDR3 protein: ASSPTGGGYGYT

V gene: TRBV6-2/TRBV6-3
clone size: .
J gene: TRBJ2-5
CDR3 protein: ASSTIQGGGGTHQETQY

V gene: TRBV29-1
clone size: once
J gene: TRBJ1-5
CDR3 protein: SAGTGGQPQH

V gene: TRBV9
clone size: once
J gene: TRBJ2-7
CDR3 protein: ASSPSPRGRYEQY

V gene: TRBV24-1
clone size: once
J gene: TRBJ2-7
CDR3 protein: ATSGGSYEQY

V gene: TRBV25-1
clone size: .
J gene: TRBJ1-6
CDR3 protein: ASRDRGSYNSPLH

V gene: TRBV6-5
clone size: .
J gene: TRBJ1-6
CDR3 protein: ASRQGDSPLH

V gene: TRBV7-2
clone size: .
J gene: TRBJ1-5
CDR3 protein: ASSLDSNQPQH

V gene: TRBV3-1/TRBV3-2
clone size: .
J gene: TRBJ2-7
CDR3 protein: ASSDLRNEQY

V gene: TRBV6-2/TRBV6-3
clone size: .
J gene: TRBJ2-3
CDR3 protein: ASSRDRSTDTQY

V gene: TRBV18
clone size: .
J gene: TRBJ2-1
CDR3 protein: ASSPASNSEQF

V gene: TRBV19
clone size: .
J gene: TRBJ1-4
CDR3 protein: ASSRQGATNEKLF

V gene: TRBV18
clone size: .
J gene: TRBJ1-1
CDR3 protein: ASSTTQGIMNTEAF

V gene: TRBV4-3
clone size: .
J gene: TRBJ2-3
CDR3 protein: ASSQAPGTPSTDTQY

V gene: TRBV6-5
clone size: .
J gene: TRBJ1-6
CDR3 protein: ASSQYNSPLH

V gene: TRBV11-1
clone size: .
J gene: TRBJ1-2
CDR3 protein: ASAGNYGYT

V gene: TRBV12-5
clone size: .
J gene: TRBJ2-1
CDR3 protein: ASGEGLAGGDEQF